This is a list of T cell receptor beta chains from one sample in a study of post-analysis software for immune sequencing data. A single record per CDR3 protein comes from TCRdb applying MiXCR to the PCR reads. The sample consists of roughly 650,000 distinct CDR3 sequences, approximately 60% of them appearing once. Material: blood. The receptor set was obtained from a girl aged 2-9 years with multiple sclerosis. Each CDR3 is given with its conserved first and last residue. D genes are given only for firm matches. Clone sizes are given selectively: once, few, many, or a class where the clone is expanded.

j_call v_call d_call clone_size cdr3_aa cdr3_nt
TRBJ2-7 TRBV28 - few CASSLYSGYEQYF TGTGCCAGCAGTTTATATTCCGGGTACGAGCAGTACTTC
TRBJ2-3 TRBV18 TRBD2 - CASSPRTSGGLQQYF TGTGCCAGCTCACCACGAACTAGCGGGGGGCTTCAGCAGTATTTT
TRBJ2-5 TRBV7-3 TRBD2 once CTSSLLRLAGGRKTQYF TGTACCAGCAGCTTATTGAGGCTAGCGGGAGGTCGGAAGACCCAGTACTTC
TRBJ1-1 TRBV29-1 - - CSVLKGFDTEAFF TGCAGCGTTTTAAAAGGGTTCGACACTGAAGCTTTCTTT
TRBJ2-5 TRBV7-8 - - CASSLVREQETQYF TGTGCCAGCAGCTTAGTGAGGGAACAAGAGACCCAGTACTTC
TRBJ2-7 TRBV9 - few CASSVEPLSLYEQYF TGTGCCAGCAGCGTAGAGCCCCTTTCGCTCTACGAGCAGTACTTC
TRBJ2-5 TRBV19 - - CASRAVWPETQYF TGTGCCAGTAGGGCAGTGTGGCCGGAGACCCAGTACTTC
TRBJ2-7 TRBV6-1 TRBD2 few CASRSSGAAYEQYF TGTGCCAGCAGATCTAGCGGGGCCGCCTACGAGCAGTACTTC
TRBJ1-2 TRBV15 - - CATSRDPGLNYGYTF TGTGCCACCAGCAGAGATCCCGGACTGAATTATGGCTACACCTTC
TRBJ2-1 TRBV2 - - CASSGTGSQFF TGTGCCAGCAGTGGTACAGGGTCCCAGTTCTTC
TRBJ1-2 TRBV10-3 TRBD1 few CAISSTGGGGYTF TGTGCCATCAGTTCCACAGGGGGCGGTGGCTACACCTTC
TRBJ1-2 TRBV7-2 - - CASTRTAGVYGYTF TGTGCCAGCACCCGGACAGCAGGCGTCTATGGCTACACCTTC
TRBJ2-5 TRBV7-9 - - CASSLEAEGTQYF TGTGCCAGCAGCTTAGAGGCCGAAGGGACCCAGTACTTC